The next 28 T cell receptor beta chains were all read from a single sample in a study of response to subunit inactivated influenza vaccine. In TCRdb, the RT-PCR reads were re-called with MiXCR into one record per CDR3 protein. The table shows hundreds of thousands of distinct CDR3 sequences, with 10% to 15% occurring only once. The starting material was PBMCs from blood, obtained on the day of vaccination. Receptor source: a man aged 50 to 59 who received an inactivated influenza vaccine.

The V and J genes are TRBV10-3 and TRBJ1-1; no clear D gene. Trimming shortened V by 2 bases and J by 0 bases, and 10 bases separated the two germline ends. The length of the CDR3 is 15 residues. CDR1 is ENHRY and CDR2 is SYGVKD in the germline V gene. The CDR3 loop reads CAISERFTMNTEAFF. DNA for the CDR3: TGTGCCATCAGTGAGCGATTCACTATGAACACTGAAGCTTTCTTT.

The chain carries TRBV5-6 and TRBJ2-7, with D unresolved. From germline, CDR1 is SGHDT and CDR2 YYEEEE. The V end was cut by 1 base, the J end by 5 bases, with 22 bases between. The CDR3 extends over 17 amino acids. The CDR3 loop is CASSLYGGLRAFHEQYF. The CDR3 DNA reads TGTGCCAGCAGCTTGTACGGCGGCCTTCGCGCCTTCCACGAGCAGTACTTC.

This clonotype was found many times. CDR3: CASSPDNGDTQYF. The CDR3, as DNA: TGTGCCAGCTCCCCGGACAACGGAGATACGCAGTATTTT. V usage is TRBV7-2 and J usage is TRBJ2-3, with a weak D call TRBD1 (5 bases). This CDR3 has 13 amino acids. Between the trimmed V and J ends, which lost 8 bases and 5 bases, there was a span of 14 bases. Germline CDR1 reads SGHTA; CDR2 reads FQGNSA. Complete variable domain (other parts from reference TRBV7-2 and TRBJ2-3): GAGVSQSPSNKVTEKGKDVELRCDPISGHTALYWYRQSLGQGLEFLIYFQGNSAPDKSGLPSDRFSAERTGGSVSTLTIQRTQQEDSAVYLCASSPDNGDTQYFGPGTRLTVL.

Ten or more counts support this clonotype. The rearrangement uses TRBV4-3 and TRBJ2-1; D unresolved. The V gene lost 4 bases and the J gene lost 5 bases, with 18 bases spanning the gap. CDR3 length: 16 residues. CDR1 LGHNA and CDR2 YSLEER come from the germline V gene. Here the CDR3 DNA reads TGCGCCAGCAGCCCGAATACCAGAAGATCCGACAATGAGCAGTTCTTC. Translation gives CASSPNTRRSDNEQFF.

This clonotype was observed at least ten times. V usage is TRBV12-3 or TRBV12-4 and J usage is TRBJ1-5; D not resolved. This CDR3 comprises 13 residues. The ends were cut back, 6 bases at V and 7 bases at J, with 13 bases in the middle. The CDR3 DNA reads TGTGCCAGCAGAAGGACGAGTAACCAGCCCCAGCATTTT. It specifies CASRRTSNQPQHF.

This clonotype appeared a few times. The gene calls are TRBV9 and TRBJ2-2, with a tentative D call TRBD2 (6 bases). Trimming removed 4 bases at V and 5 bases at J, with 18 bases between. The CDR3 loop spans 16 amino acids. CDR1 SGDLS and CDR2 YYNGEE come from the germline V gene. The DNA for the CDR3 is TGTGCCAGCAGCCCAAGACTAGGAGGGAGTACCGGGGAGCTGTTTTTT. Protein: CASSPRLGGSTGELFF.

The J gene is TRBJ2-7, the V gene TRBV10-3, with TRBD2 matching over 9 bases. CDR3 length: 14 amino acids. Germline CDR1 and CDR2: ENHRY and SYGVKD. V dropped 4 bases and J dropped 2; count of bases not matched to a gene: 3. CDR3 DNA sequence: TGTGCCATCAGTGGGGGACTAGCCACCTACGAGCAGTACTTC. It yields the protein CAISGGLATYEQYF.

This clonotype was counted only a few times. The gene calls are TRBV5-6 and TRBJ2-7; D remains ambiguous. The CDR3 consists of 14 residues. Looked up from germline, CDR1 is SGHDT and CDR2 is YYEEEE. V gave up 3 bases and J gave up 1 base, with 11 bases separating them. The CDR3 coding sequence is TGTGCCAGCAGCTATGCCGGGTATTCCTACGAGCAGTACTTC. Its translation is CASSYAGYSYEQYF.

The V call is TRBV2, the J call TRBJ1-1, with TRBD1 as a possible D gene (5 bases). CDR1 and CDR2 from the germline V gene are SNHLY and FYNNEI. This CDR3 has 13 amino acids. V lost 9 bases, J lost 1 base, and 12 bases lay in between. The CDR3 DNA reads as TGTGCCAGTAACTTAGGACAGAACACTGAAGCTTTCTTT. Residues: CASNLGQNTEAFF.

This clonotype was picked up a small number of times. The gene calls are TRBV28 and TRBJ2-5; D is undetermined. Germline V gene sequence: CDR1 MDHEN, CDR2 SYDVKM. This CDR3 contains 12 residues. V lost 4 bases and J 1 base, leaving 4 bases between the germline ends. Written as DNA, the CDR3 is TGTGCCAGCAGTTCCCTCCAAGAGACCCAGTACTTC. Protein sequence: CASSSLQETQYF.

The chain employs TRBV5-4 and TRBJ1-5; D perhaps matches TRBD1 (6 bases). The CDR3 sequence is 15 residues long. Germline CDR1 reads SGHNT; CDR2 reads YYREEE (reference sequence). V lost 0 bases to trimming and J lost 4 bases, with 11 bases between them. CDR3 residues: CASSLGGGQNQPQHF. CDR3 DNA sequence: TGTGCCAGCAGCTTGGGGGGGGGACAAAATCAGCCCCAGCATTTT.

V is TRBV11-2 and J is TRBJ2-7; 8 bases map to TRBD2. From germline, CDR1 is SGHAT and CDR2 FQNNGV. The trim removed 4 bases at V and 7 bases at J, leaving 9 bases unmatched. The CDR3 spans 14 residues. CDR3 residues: CASSSLAGGGEQYF. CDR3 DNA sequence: TGTGCCAGCAGCTCACTGGCGGGGGGCGGGGAGCAGTACTTC.

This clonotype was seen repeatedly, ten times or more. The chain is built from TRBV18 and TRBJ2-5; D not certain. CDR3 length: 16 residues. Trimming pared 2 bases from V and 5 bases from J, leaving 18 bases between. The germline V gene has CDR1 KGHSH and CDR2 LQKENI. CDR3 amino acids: CASSPDPLLIQETQYF. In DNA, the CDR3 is TGTGCCAGCTCACCAGATCCTCTCTTAATCCAGGAGACCCAGTACTTC.

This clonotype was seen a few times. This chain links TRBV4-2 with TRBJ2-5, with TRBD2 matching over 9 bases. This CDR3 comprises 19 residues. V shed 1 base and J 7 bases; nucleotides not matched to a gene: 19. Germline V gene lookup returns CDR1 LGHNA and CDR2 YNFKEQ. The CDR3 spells CASSQGSAGGEQIMATQYF. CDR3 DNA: TGTGCCAGCAGCCAAGGGTCAGCGGGGGGAGAACAGATAATGGCGACCCAGTACTTC.

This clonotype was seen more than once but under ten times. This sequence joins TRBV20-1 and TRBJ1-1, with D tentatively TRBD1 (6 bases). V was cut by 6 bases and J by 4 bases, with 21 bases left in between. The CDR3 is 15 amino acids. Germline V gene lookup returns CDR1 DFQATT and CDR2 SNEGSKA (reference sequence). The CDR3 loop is CSAPNPKQGGTEAFF. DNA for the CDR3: TGCAGTGCACCCAACCCCAAACAGGGAGGCACTGAAGCTTTCTTT.

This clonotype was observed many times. The CDR3 region is CSARAGTLNEQFF. The CDR3 DNA reads TGCAGTGCTAGAGCTGGGACCCTCAATGAGCAGTTCTTC. The chain recombines TRBV20-1 with TRBJ2-1; tentatively, D is TRBD1 or TRBD2 (5 bases each). The CDR3 consists of 13 residues. V was shortened by 1 base and J by 6 bases, with 10 bases between the two germline ends. The germline gives CDR1 DFQATT, CDR2 SNEGSKA (reference sequence).

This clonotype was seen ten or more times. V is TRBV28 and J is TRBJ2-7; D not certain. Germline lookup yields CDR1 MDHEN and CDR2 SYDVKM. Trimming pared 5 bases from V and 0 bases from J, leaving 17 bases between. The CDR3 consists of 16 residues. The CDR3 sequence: CASSLAYQRHSYEQYF. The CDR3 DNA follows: TGTGCCAGCAGTCTCGCTTACCAGCGCCACTCCTACGAGCAGTACTTC.

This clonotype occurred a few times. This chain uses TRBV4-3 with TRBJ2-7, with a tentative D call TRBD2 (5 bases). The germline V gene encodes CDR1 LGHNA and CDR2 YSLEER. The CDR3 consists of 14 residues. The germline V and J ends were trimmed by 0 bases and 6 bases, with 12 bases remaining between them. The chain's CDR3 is CASSQDLSAGEQYF. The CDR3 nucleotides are TGCGCCAGCAGCCAAGATCTTTCGGCGGGCGAGCAGTACTTC.

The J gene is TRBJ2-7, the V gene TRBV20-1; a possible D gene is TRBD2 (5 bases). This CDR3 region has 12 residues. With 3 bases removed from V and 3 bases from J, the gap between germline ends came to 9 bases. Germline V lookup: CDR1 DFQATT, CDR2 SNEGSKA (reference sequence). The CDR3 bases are TGCAGTGCTAGCGGGAATAACTACGAGCAGTACTTC. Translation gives CSASGNNYEQYF.

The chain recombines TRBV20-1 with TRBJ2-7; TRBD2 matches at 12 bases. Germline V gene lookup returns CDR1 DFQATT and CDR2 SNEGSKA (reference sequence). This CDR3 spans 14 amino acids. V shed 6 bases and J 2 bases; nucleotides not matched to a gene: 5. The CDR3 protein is CSARTSGTTYEQYF. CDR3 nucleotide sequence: TGCAGTGCCAGGACTAGCGGGACTACCTACGAGCAGTACTTC.

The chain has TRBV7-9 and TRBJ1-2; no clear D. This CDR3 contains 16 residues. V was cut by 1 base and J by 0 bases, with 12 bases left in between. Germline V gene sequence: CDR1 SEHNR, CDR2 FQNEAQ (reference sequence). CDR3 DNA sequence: TGTGCCAGCAGCTTAGGGGTCCCGGGTTCTAACTATGGCTACACCTTC. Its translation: CASSLGVPGSNYGYTF.

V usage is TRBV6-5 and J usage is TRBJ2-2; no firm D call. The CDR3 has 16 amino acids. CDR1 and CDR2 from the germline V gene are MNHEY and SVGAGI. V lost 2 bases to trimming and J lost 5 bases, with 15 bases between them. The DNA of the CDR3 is TGTGCCAGCAGTTACCAAATTAAAAGCGAGACCGGGGAGCTGTTTTTT. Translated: CASSYQIKSETGELFF.

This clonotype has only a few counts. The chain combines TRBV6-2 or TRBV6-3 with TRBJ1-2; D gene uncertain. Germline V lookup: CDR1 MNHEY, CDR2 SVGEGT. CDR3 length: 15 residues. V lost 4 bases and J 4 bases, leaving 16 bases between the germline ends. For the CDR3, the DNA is TGTGCCAGCAGTTGGGCCCGCCTGGGTCCCTATGGCTACACCTTC. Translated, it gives CASSWARLGPYGYTF.

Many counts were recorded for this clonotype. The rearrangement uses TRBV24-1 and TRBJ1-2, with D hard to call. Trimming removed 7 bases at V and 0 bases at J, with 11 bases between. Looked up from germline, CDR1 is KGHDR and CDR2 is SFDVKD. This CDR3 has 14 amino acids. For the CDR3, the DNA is TGTGCCACCAGCCCGGACGGAACTAACTATGGCTACACCTTC. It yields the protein CATSPDGTNYGYTF.

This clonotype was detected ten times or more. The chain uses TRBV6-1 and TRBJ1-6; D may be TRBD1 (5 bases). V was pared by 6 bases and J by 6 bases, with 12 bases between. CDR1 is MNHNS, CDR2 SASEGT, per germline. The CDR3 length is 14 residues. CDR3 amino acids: CASRVGRINSPLHF. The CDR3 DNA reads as TGTGCCAGCAGGGTGGGACGGATTAATTCACCCCTCCACTTT.

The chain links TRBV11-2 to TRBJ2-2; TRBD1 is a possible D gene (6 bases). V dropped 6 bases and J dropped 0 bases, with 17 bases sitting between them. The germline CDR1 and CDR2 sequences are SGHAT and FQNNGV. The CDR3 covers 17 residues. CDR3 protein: CASRTFQGPTNTGELFF. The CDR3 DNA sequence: TGTGCCAGCAGGACCTTCCAGGGGCCGACGAACACCGGGGAGCTGTTTTTT. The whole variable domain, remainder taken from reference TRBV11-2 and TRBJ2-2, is EAGVAQSPRYKIIEKRQSVAFWCNPISGHATLYWYQQILGQGPKLLIQFQNNGVVDDSQLPKDRFSAERLKGVDSTLKIQPAKLEDSAVYLCASRTFQGPTNTGELFFGEGSRLTVL.

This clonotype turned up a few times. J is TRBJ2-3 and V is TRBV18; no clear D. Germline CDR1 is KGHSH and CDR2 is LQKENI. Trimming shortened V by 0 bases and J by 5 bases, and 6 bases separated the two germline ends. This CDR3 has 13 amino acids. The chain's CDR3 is CASSPPTIDTQYF. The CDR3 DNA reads TGTGCCAGCTCACCACCGACAATAGATACGCAGTATTTT.

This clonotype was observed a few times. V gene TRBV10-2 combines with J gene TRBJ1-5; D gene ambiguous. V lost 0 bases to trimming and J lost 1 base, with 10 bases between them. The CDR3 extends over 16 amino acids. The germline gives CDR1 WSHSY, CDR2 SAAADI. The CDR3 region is CASSESGGRSNQPQHF. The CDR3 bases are TGCGCCAGCAGTGAGTCCGGAGGGCGGAGCAATCAGCCCCAGCATTTT.